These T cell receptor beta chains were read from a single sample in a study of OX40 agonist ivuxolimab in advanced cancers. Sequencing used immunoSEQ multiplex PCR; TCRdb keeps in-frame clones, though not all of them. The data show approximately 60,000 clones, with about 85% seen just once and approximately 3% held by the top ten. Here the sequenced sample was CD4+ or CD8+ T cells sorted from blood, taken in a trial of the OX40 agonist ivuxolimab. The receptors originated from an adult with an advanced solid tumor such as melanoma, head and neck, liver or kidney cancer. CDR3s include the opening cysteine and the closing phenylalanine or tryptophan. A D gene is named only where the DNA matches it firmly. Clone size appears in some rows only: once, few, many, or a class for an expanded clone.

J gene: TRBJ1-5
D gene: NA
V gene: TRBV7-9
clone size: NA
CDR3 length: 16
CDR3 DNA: TGTGCCAGCAGCTTAGCGGTGGGGGCCGGCAATCAGCCCCAGCATTTT
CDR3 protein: CASSLAVGAGNQPQHF

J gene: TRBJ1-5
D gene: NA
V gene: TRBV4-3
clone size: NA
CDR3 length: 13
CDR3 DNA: TGCGCCAGCAGCCAAGATGCCGGTCAGCCCCAGCATTTT
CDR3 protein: CASSQDAGQPQHF

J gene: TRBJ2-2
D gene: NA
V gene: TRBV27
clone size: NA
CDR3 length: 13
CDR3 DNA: TGTGCCAGCAGCCCCTGGAACACCGGGGAGCTGTTTTTT
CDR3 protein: CASSPWNTGELFF

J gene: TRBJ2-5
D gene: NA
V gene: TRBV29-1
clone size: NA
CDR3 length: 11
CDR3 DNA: TGCAGCACCTGGGACCTAGAGACCCAGTACTTC
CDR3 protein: CSTWDLETQYF

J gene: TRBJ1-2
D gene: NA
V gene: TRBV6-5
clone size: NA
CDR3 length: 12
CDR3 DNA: TGTGCCAGCAGTTACGGGGACGGTGGCTACACCTTC
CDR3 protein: CASSYGDGGYTF

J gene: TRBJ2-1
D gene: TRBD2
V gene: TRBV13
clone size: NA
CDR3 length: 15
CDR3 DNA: TGTGCCAGCAGCCGACTAGCGGGACACGACAATGAGCAGTTCTTC
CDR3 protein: CASSRLAGHDNEQFF

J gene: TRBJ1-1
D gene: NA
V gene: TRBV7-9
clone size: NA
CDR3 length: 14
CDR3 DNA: TGTGCCAGCGGTCCCAGTATAGCGAACACTGAAGCTTTCTTT
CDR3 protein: CASGPSIANTEAFF

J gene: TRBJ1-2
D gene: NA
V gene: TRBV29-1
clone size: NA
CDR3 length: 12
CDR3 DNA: TGCAGCGTTGAAGAAATCAGGGCTGGCTACACCTTC
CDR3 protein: CSVEEIRAGYTF

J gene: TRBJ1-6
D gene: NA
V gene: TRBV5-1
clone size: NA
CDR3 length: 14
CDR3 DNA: TGCGCCAGCAGCCCTGATGGGCCACCTTCACCCCTCCACTTT
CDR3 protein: CASSPDGPPSPLHF

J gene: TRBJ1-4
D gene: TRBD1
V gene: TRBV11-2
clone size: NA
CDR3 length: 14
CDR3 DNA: TGTGCCAGCAGCTTAATGTCAGGGGGTGGAAAACTGTTTTTT
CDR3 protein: CASSLMSGGGKLFF

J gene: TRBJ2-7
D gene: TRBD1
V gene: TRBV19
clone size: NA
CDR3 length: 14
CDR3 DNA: TGTGCCAGTAGTATGGAAGGGGGCAGGTACGAGCAGTACTTC
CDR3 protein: CASSMEGGRYEQYF

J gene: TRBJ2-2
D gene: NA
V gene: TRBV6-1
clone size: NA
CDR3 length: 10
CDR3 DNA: TGTGCCAGCACGAACGGGGAGCTGTTTTTT
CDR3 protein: CASTNGELFF

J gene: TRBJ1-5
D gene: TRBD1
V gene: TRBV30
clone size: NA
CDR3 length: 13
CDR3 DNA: TGTGCCTGGAGTAGAACAGGGGAACAGCCCCAGCATTTT
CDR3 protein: CAWSRTGEQPQHF

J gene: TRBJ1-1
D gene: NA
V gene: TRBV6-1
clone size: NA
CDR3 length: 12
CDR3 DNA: TGTGCCAGCAGCGTAGACTACACTGAAGCTTTCTTT
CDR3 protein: CASSVDYTEAFF

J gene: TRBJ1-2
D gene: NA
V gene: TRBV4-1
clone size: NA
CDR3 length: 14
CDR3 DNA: TGCGCCAGCAGCCAAGATCGGGCTGGCTATGGCTACACCTTC
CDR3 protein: CASSQDRAGYGYTF

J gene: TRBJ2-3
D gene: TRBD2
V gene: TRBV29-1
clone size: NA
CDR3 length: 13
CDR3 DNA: TGCAGCACACTAGCGGGGAGCACAGATACGCAGTATTTT
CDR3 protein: CSTLAGSTDTQYF

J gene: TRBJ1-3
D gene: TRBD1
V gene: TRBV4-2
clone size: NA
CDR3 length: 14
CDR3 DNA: TGTGCCAGCAGCCAAGAGGACAGGGGAAACACCATATATTTT
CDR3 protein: CASSQEDRGNTIYF

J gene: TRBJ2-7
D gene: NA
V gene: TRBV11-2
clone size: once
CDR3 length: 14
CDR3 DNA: TGTGCCAGCAGCTCAAATCGAGGCTCCTACGAGCAGTACTTC
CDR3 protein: CASSSNRGSYEQYF

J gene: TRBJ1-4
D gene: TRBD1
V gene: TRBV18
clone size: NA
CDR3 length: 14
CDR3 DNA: TGTGCCAGCTCGTGGACAGGGAGATATGAAAAACTGTTTTTT
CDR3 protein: CASSWTGRYEKLFF

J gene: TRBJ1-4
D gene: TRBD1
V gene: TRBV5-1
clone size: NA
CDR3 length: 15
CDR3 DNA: TGCGCCAGCAGCGGACGTACAGGGGGAAATGAAAAACTGTTTTTT
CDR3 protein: CASSGRTGGNEKLFF

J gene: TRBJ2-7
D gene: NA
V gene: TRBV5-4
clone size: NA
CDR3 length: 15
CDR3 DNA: TGTGCCAGCAGCTTGGACAGGGCGCATACCTACGAGCAGTACTTC
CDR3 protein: CASSLDRAHTYEQYF

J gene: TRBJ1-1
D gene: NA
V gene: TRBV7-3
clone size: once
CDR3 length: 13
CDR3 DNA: TGTGCCAGCAGCTTCACAGGGACCACTGAAGCTTTCTTT
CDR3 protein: CASSFTGTTEAFF

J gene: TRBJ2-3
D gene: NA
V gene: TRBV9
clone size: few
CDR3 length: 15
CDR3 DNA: TGTGCCAGCAGCGTCGGGGCCAGGTCCACAGATACGCAGTATTTT
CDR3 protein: CASSVGARSTDTQYF

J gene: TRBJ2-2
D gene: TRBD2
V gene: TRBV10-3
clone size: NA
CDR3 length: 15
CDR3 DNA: TGTGCCATCGGAGAACTAGCGGGGGACACCGGGGAGCTGTTTTTT
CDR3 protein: CAIGELAGDTGELFF

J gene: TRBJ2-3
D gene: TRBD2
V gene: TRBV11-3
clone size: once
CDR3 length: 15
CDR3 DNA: TGTGCCAGCAGCTTTGGACTAGCGGAACTAGATACGCAGTATTTT
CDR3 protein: CASSFGLAELDTQYF

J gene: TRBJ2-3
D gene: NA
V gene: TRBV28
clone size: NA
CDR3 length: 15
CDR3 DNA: TGTGCCAGCAGTCTCCTGCTAGCCCTTCATGATACGCAGTATTTT
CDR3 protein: CASSLLLALHDTQYF

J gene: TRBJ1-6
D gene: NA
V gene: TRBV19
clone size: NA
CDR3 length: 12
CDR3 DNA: TGTGCCAGTAGTCCCAGGAACGCACCCCTCCACTTT
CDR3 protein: CASSPRNAPLHF

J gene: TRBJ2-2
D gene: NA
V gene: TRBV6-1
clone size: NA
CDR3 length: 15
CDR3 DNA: TGTGCCAGCAGTGAAGGTTGGCGGGACACCGGGGAGCTGTTTTTT
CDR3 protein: CASSEGWRDTGELFF

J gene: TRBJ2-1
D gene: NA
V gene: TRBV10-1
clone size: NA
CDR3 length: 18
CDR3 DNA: TGCGCCAGCAGTGAGCACTCGGGGCGTCCTAGCGCTATAGATGAGCAGTTCTTC
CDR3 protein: CASSEHSGRPSAIDEQFF

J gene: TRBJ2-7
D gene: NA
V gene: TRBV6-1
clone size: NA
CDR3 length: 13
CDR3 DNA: TGTGCCAGCAGTGAAGTTCCGGGCTACGAGCAGTACTTC
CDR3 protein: CASSEVPGYEQYF

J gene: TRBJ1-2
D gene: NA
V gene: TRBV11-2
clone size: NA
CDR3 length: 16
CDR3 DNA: TGTGCCAGCAGCTCCCTGCGCAGGGTCCCTAACTATGGCTACACCTTC
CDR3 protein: CASSSLRRVPNYGYTF

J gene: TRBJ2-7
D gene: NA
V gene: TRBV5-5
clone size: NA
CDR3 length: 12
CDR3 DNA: TGTGCCAGCAGCTTAACAAATAGCGAGCAGTACTTC
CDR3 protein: CASSLTNSEQYF

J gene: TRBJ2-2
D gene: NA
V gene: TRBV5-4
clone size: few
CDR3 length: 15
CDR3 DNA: TGTGCCAGCAGCTTCTCGGACAGAAGCACCGGGGAGCTGTTTTTT
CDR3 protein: CASSFSDRSTGELFF

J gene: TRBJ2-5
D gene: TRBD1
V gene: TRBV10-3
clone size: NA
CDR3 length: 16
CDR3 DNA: TGTGCCATCAGTGAGCCGAGTCGACAGGGAGAAGAGACCCAGTACTTC
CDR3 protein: CAISEPSRQGEETQYF

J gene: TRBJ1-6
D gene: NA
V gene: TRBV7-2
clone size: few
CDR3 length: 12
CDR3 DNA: TGTGCCAGCAGCTTACCACATTCACCCCTCCACTTT
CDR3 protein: CASSLPHSPLHF

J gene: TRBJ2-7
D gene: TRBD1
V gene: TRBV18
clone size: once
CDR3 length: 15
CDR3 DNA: TGTGCCAGCTCATTCCCGACAGGGTATCGCGACGAGCAGTACTTC
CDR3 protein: CASSFPTGYRDEQYF

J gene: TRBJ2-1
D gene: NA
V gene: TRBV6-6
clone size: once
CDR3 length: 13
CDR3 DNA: TGTGCCAGCAGTCAGGGCTCCTACAATGAGCAGTTCTTC
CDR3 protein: CASSQGSYNEQFF

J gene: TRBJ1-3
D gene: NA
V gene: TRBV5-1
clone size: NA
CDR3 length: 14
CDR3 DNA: TGCGCCAGCAGCGGTACAGGGCCTGGAAACACCATATATTTT
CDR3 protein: CASSGTGPGNTIYF

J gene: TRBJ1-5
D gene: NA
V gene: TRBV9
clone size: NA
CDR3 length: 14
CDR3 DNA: TGTGCCAGCAGCGTAGCCTTAAGCGGTCAGCCCCAGCATTTT
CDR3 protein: CASSVALSGQPQHF

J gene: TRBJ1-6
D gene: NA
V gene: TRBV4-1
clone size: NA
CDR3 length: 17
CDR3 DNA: TGCGCCAGCAGCCAAGAGCTGGAGGGCAGGGCTAATTCACCCCTCCACTTT
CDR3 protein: CASSQELEGRANSPLHF

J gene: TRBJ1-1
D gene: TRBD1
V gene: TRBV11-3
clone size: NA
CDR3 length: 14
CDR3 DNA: TGTGCCAGCAGCTTTCGACAGGGGAACACTGAAGCTTTCTTT
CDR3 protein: CASSFRQGNTEAFF

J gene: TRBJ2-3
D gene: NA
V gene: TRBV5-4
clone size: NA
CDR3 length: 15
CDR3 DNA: TGTGCCAGCAGCCAAAGGGGACGGGAGAGGGATACGCAGTATTTT
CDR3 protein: CASSQRGRERDTQYF

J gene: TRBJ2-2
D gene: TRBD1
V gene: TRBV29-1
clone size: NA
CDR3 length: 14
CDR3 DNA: TGCAGCGTTGGAAGAACAGGGGGCCCCGGGGAGCTGTTTTTT
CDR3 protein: CSVGRTGGPGELFF

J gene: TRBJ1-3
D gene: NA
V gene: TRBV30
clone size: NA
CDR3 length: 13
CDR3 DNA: TGTGCCTGGAGTAAGGGCTCTGGAAACACCATATATTTT
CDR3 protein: CAWSKGSGNTIYF

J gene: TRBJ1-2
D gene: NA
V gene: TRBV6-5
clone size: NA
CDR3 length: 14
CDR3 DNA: TGTGCCAGCAGTTACTCGGGGAATCTGGAGGGCTACACCTTC
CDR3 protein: CASSYSGNLEGYTF

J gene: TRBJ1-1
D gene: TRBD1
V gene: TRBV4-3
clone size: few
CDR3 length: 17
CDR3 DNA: TGCGCCAGCAGCCAAATTCCCCTTACAGGGGGCGGGGCTGAAGCTTTCTTT
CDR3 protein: CASSQIPLTGGGAEAFF

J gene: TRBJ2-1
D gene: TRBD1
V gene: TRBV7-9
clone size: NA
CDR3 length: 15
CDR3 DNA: TGTGCCAGCAGCTTAGAACGGACAGGGCTTGGGGAGCAGTTCTTC
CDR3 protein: CASSLERTGLGEQFF

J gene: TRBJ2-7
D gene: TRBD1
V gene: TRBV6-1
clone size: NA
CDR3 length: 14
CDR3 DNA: TGTGCCAGCAGTGGAGACAGGGTAACCTACGAGCAGTACTTC
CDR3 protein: CASSGDRVTYEQYF

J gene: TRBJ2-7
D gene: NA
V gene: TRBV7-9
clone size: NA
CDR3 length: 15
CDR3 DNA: TGTGCCAGCAGCTTAGGAGGGGTAAGGGCTCCCGAGCAGTACTTC
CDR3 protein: CASSLGGVRAPEQYF

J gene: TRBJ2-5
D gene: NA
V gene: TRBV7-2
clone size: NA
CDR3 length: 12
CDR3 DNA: TGTGCCAGCAGCTTAGCCTCCCTGACCCAGTACTTC
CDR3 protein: CASSLASLTQYF